In its sample, the clone carrying this T cell receptor beta chain was seen a few times. The antigen remains undetermined. The sample is drawn from a study of identical twins. General observations from the study: There was an excess of low generation probability in the out-of-frame alpha sequences that twins shared. Models came in too low on out-of-frame TCR alpha sharing in monozygotic twins.

The authors used template switching to add a universal primer site and gave cDNA unique molecular identifiers. From the 5' RACE reads, TCRdb called clonotypes with MiXCR, one entry per CDR3 protein. The data contain approximately 240,000 distinct CDR3 sequences, over 13% of them singletons. V was clipped by 2 bases and J by 7 bases; unmatched bases: 12. Per germline, CDR1 SGDLS and CDR2 YYNGEE. The CDR3 length is 17 residues. This chain joins TRBV9 and TRBJ1-2, with 12 bases that match TRBD1. The sequenced sample was memory (CD45RO+) T cells sorted from blood. The clonotype comes from a woman aged 18 to 35 in good health. The CDR3 protein is CASSVSGTGGLRSGYTF. Written as DNA, the CDR3 is TGTGCCAGCAGCGTTAGTGGGACAGGGGGCCTACGAAGTGGCTACACCTTC.